A selection of T cell receptor beta chains follows, all from one sample in a study of cytomegalovirus exposure and HLA in healthy donors. TCRdb's copy holds only in-frame clones and misses some; the assay was immunoSEQ multiplex PCR. The table includes tens of thousands of clones, under 95% detected once. Sequencing input: PBMCs. The origin of the receptors is a man between 18 and 29 years old in good health and CMV-seronegative. Both conserved end residues are part of each CDR3. D genes are given only for firm matches. The listing skips clone size in some rows; elsewhere it reads once, few, many or a size class.

V gene	D gene	clone size	J gene	CDR3 protein	CDR3 DNA
TRBV5-5	-	-	TRBJ1-1	CASSFFQTEAFF	TGTGCCAGCAGCTTTTTCCAGACTGAAGCTTTCTTT
TRBV4-2	TRBD2	-	TRBJ2-3	CASSQATGLASDTQYF	TGTGCCAGCAGCCAGGCGACGGGACTAGCATCTGATACGCAGTATTTT
TRBV30	TRBD1	-	TRBJ1-2	CAWSDPDRGSFSYGYTF	TGTGCCTGGAGTGACCCGGACAGGGGGTCTTTTAGCTATGGCTACACCTTC
TRBV12-5	TRBD1	-	TRBJ1-1	CASGLVLSGQGVEAFF	TGTGCTAGTGGTTTGGTACTTTCGGGACAGGGTGTCGAAGCTTTCTTT
TRBV18	TRBD2	once	TRBJ2-1	CASSLLAGRRNEQFF	TGTGCCAGCTCCCTTCTAGCGGGAAGGAGGAATGAGCAGTTCTTC
TRBV7-2	-	-	TRBJ2-5	CASGGAGETQYF	TGTGCCAGTGGTGGGGCAGGGGAGACCCAGTACTTC
TRBV27	TRBD1	-	TRBJ2-3	CASSSTGTVLSSTDTQYF	TGTGCCAGCAGTTCCACCGGGACAGTGCTCTCTAGCACAGATACGCAGTATTTT
TRBV6-5	-	-	TRBJ1-2	CASSYSGPYGYTF	TGTGCCAGCAGTTACAGCGGGCCCTATGGCTACACCTTC
TRBV7-9	-	few	TRBJ2-7	CASSPPAPHSEQYF	TGTGCCAGCAGCCCTCCGGCCCCTCACAGCGAGCAGTACTTC
TRBV5-4	TRBD1	-	TRBJ1-3	CASSTGQDNSGNTIYF	TGTGCCAGCAGCACCGGACAGGACAACTCTGGAAACACCATATATTTT
TRBV18	-	-	TRBJ1-1	CASSPRGQVGHQMNTEAFF	TGTGCCAGCTCACCACGAGGGCAGGTGGGCCACCAAATGAACACTGAAGCTTTCTTT
TRBV2	-	-	TRBJ1-1	CASSLVEGRTEAFF	TGCGCCAGCAGCCTAGTGGAAGGGAGAACTGAAGCTTTCTTT
TRBV7-7	-	-	TRBJ2-3	CASSPRPAASTDTQYF	TGTGCTAGCAGCCCCCGTCCAGCGGCTAGCACAGATACGCAGTATTTT
TRBV18	TRBD1	-	TRBJ1-2	CASSPPDRSRGYTF	TGTGCCAGCTCACCACCGGACAGGAGCCGTGGCTACACCTTC
TRBV30	-	-	TRBJ2-5	CAWSDETGGLETQYF	TGTGCCTGGAGTGACGAGACAGGTGGTTTAGAGACCCAGTACTTC
TRBV2	TRBD2	-	TRBJ2-1	CASSDPGLAAYNEQFF	TGTGCCAGCAGTGACCCGGGACTAGCGGCCTACAATGAGCAGTTCTTC
TRBV6-6	TRBD1	-	TRBJ2-1	CASSPQGSAYNEQFF	TGTGCCAGCAGCCCACAGGGGTCGGCCTACAATGAGCAGTTCTTC
TRBV5-4	-	-	TRBJ2-7	CASSFGRVPPYEQYF	TGTGCCAGCAGCTTCGGCAGGGTGCCCCCCTACGAGCAGTACTTC
TRBV19	-	-	TRBJ1-5	CASNPSRGNQPQHF	TGTGCCAGTAACCCGTCCCGGGGGAATCAGCCCCAGCATTTT
TRBV5-6	-	-	TRBJ2-1	CASSSLASASYNEQFF	TGTGCCAGCAGCTCCTTGGCCAGCGCTTCCTACAATGAGCAGTTCTTC
TRBV18	TRBD1	-	TRBJ2-5	CASSWDSQETQYF	TGTGCCAGCTCGTGGGACAGTCAAGAGACCCAGTACTTC
TRBV6-6	TRBD2	-	TRBJ2-7	CASSQPGLAGLGLYF	TGTGCCAGCAGTCAACCTGGACTAGCGGGACTGGGTTTGTACTTC
TRBV30	TRBD1	medium-sized	TRBJ1-4	CAWSLLAGTGGEKLFF	TGTGCCTGGAGCTTGCTTGCTGGGACAGGGGGTGAAAAACTGTTTTTT
TRBV5-6	-	-	TRBJ1-5	CASSPAWGGNQPQHF	TGTGCCAGCAGCCCGGCGTGGGGGGGCAATCAGCCCCAGCATTTT
TRBV6-1	TRBD1	-	TRBJ1-2	CASSLRDSYGYTF	TGTGCCAGCAGTCTCCGGGACAGCTATGGCTACACCTTC
TRBV27	-	-	TRBJ2-3	CASSSTDTQYF	TGTGCCAGCAGTTCAACAGATACGCAGTATTTT
TRBV27	-	-	TRBJ2-2	CAANTDSHVTGELFF	TGTGCCGCGAATACGGACTCCCATGTCACCGGGGAGCTGTTTTTT
TRBV6-1	-	-	TRBJ1-1	CASRQDTEAFF	TGTGCCAGCAGACAAGACACTGAAGCTTTCTTT
TRBV29-1	TRBD2	-	TRBJ2-1	CSVDTSGYNEQFF	TGCAGCGTTGACACTAGCGGATACAATGAGCAGTTCTTC
TRBV2	TRBD1	few	TRBJ2-7	CASSGGRQGSDEQYF	TGTGCCAGCAGTGGGGGGAGACAGGGTTCCGACGAGCAGTACTTC
TRBV29-1	TRBD1	-	TRBJ2-3	CSVEKDRASTDTQYF	TGCAGCGTTGAAAAGGACAGGGCAAGCACAGATACGCAGTATTTT
TRBV28	-	-	TRBJ1-3	CASSLLGSTGYGNTIYF	TGTGCCAGCAGTTTATTAGGATCGACAGGCTATGGAAACACCATATATTTT
TRBV4-3	TRBD1	-	TRBJ2-1	CASSQETGFVGDEQFF	TGCGCCAGCAGCCAGGAGACAGGGTTTGTTGGGGATGAGCAGTTCTTC
TRBV28	-	-	TRBJ1-1	CAIRASGGTEAFF	TGTGCCATTCGGGCCTCGGGGGGAACTGAAGCTTTCTTT
TRBV6-1	-	-	TRBJ1-2	CASSEWWGPVLSGDGYTF	TGTGCCAGCAGTGAATGGTGGGGGCCAGTTCTGTCAGGGGATGGCTACACCTTC
TRBV5-6	-	-	TRBJ1-1	CASSSGLSQAEAFF	TGTGCCAGCAGCTCGGGACTTTCTCAGGCTGAAGCTTTCTTT
TRBV10-3	TRBD1	-	TRBJ1-1	CATLTGGTLEAFF	TGTGCCACGCTGACAGGGGGCACCCTCGAAGCTTTCTTT
TRBV11-2	TRBD2	-	TRBJ2-7	CASSLLLAGGMGDEQYF	TGTGCCAGCAGCTTACTCCTAGCGGGAGGTATGGGTGACGAGCAGTACTTC
TRBV11-2	-	once	TRBJ2-5	CASRTGFVETQYF	TGTGCCAGCAGAACAGGGTTTGTTGAGACCCAGTACTTC
TRBV5-1	-	once	TRBJ2-7	CASSGGGTAAYEQYF	TGCGCCAGCAGCGGAGGGGGGACAGCGGCCTACGAGCAGTACTTC
TRBV6-5	TRBD2	-	TRBJ2-1	CASRISGNSYNEQFF	TGTGCCAGCAGGATCAGCGGGAACTCCTACAATGAGCAGTTCTTC
TRBV7-9	TRBD1	-	TRBJ1-2	CASSLGYRGPVGYTF	TGTGCCAGCAGCTTAGGGTACAGGGGCCCCGTTGGCTACACCTTC
TRBV18	TRBD2	-	TRBJ2-1	CASHGSGREYNEQFF	TGTGCCAGCCACGGCAGCGGGAGGGAATACAATGAGCAGTTCTTC